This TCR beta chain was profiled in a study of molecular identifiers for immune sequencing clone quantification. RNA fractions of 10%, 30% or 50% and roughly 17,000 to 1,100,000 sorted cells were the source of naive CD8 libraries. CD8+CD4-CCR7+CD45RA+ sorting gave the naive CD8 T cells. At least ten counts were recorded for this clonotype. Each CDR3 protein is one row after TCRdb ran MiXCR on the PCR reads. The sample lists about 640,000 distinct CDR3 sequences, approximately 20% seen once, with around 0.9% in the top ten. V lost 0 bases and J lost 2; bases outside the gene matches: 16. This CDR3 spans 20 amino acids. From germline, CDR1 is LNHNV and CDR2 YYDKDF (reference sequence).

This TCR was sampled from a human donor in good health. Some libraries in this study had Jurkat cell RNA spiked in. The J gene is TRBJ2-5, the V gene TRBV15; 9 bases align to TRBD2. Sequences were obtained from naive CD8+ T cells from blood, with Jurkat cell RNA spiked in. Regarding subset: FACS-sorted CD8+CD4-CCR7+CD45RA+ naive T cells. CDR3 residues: CATSRDLAWGASGNQETQYF. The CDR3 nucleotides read TGTGCCACCAGCAGAGATTTGGCGTGGGGGGCTAGCGGGAATCAAGAGACCCAGTACTTC.